Sequencing of this TCR beta chain was carried out in a study of cytomegalovirus exposure and HLA in healthy donors. The PCR employed 60 Vbeta primers together with 13 Jbeta primers. Only in-frame clones appear in the TCRdb table, and some are missing; sequencing was by immunoSEQ multiplex PCR. The table includes some 170,000 clones, around 80% detected once. Donors likely had unrecorded immune exposures despite being nominally healthy when sampled. General observations from the study: Within the data, a cluster of highly shared sequence variants was likely a sequencing artifact.

Trimming cost V 3 bases and J 1 base; bases outside gene matches: 1. Germline values: CDR1 KGHSH, CDR2 LQKENI. This CDR3 has 14 residues. This clone was seen a single time. Its cognate antigen is unknown. The sample holds other DNA sequences that translate to the same CDR3. Sample: PBMCs. This clonotype originated in a woman aged 55-70 years in good health and CMV-seropositive. The chain combines TRBV18 with TRBJ1-1; 8 bases map to TRBD1. The CDR3 nucleotides read TGTGCCAGCTCACCCGGGACAGGGAACACTGAAGCTTTCTTT. The encoded protein is CASSPGTGNTEAFF.